The clone carrying this T cell receptor beta chain was picked up many times. The target antigen is unknown. These data come from a study of T-cell reconstitution after alpha-beta-depleted transplantation in children. Regarding the study as a whole: Where alpha-beta T cells came from about two months after transplant was reportedly several hundred expanded graft clones.

The CDR3 consists of 14 residues. V was shortened by 7 bases and J by 2 bases, with 13 bases between the two germline ends. From germline, CDR1 is SGHRS and CDR2 YFSETQ. Preparation of the TCRbeta library involved a method that used unique molecular identifiers. Via MiXCR, TCRdb re-called the PCR reads, giving one row per CDR3 protein. The table includes approximately 630,000 distinct CDR3 sequences, around 13% detected once. The TCR sequence derives from a girl aged 2-9 years with congenital amegakaryocytic thrombocytopenia, due to receive a stem cell transplant. The sample in question was PBMCs, obtained before TCRalphabeta/CD19-depleted stem cell transplant. The chain has TRBV5-1 and TRBJ2-1; weak D call: TRBD2 (6 bases). In nucleotides, the CDR3 is TGCGCCAGCTCCGTCGGGGGAACCTACAATGAGCAGTTCTTC. It encodes CASSVGGTYNEQFF.